The present TCR beta chain was sequenced within a study of T cell repertoires in cytomegalovirus infection. The CDR3 consists of 14 residues. V shed 1 base and J shed 2 bases, with 7 bases lying between them. Germline V gene lookup returns CDR1 LGHNA and CDR2 YSLEER. As to this clonotype: What it binds is not known.

TCRdb re-derived calls from the reads in MiXCR, one entry per CDR3 protein. The sample consists of around 500,000 distinct CDR3 sequences, under 45% of them appearing once. The input for sequencing was cultured PBMCs, taken from culture after CMV antigen stimulation. The TCR originated in a human donor in good health (CMV status not recorded). Some clones in this sample may be carry-over from other donors' samples. The genes are TRBV4-3 and TRBJ2-3; D call uncertain. The CDR3 region has the DNA TGCGCCAGCAGCCAAGTGCCCCTCACAGATACGCAGTATTTT. This gives the protein CASSQVPLTDTQYF.